This TCR beta chain is drawn from a study of early T cells in non-severe SARS-CoV-2 infection (dated by TCRdb to about 2021). Turning to the overall study: TCR sequencing used bulk RNA from unsorted whole blood, so alpha and beta chains could not be paired. Paper-wide results and their limitations: Matching against VDJdb was skewed toward anti-spike CD8 responses, likely underestimated virus-specific expansions, and missed private and CD4 specificities.

A case-control design nested within a healthcare worker cohort in London, UK, was used, with weekly nasopharyngeal swab PCR tests and blood sampling performed. Healthcare workers were enrolled in the week of the UK lockdown, from 23 to 31 March 2020, and were followed every week for up to about 16 weeks. The germline V gene (reference sequence) sets CDR1 to SGHNT and CDR2 to YYREEE. The germline V and J ends show losses of 3 bases and 2 bases respectively, and no gene match explains 5 bases of the junction. From its cysteine to its phenylalanine, the CDR3 spans 16 amino acids. Only the CDR3 region is kept as DNA, spanning 48 bases read in frame from base 1. Receptor libraries were prepared by 5' RACE. This sample was sequenced with a NextSeq 500. To correct for sequencing error and PCR bias, the TCR library protocol tagged individual cDNA molecules with unique molecular identifiers. Both TCR alpha and beta chains were sequenced, and tight co-correlation was observed between alpha and beta sequence abundances in each sample. Per the authors' processing: Decombinator V4 was used to annotate TCR sequences for V gene, J gene and CDR3. TCRs were defined as expanded if a significant change between any two time points was detected under a Poisson model with p below 0.0001. TCR abundances were normalised to the total number of TCRs sequenced per sample and expressed as counts per million. MAIT TCRs were defined by TRAV1-2 paired with TRAJ12, TRAJ20 or TRAJ33, and iNKT TCRs by TRAV10 paired with TRAJ18. VDJdb, accessed 1 November 2021, was searched for CMV, EBV and SARS-CoV-2 annotated TCRs, excluding TCRs annotated for multiple antigens. The raw public data were reprocessed by TCRdb itself: fastp quality trimming at Q25, MiXCR clonotype calling, in-frame beta chains only. Identical CDR3 proteins give one entry, which carries the most common genes and DNA. These V and J calls rely on TCRdb rather than the paper's analysis. The sample table records more than 45,000 distinct CDR3 sequences; roughly 6.2% of these occur just once. The ten most abundant clones make up roughly 6.9% of the sample.

This clonotype was seen a few times. The target of this receptor is not known. No base qualities exist here, and no much larger clone lies one base off it. Source: whole blood, taken at baseline. Here the chain combines TRBV5-4 and TRBJ2-7; 13 nucleotides in the junction match TRBD2. This TCR derives from an adult who was a healthcare worker with PCR-confirmed SARS-CoV-2 infection or an uninfected control (not recorded which). This receptor has the CDR3 CASSSWTSGRPYEQYF. The sequenced DNA: TGTGCCAGCAGCTCCTGGACTAGCGGGAGACCCTACGAGCAGTACTTC.